Following are 7 T cell receptor beta chains from one sample sequenced in a study of cytotoxic CD8 clonotypes in ibrutinib-treated CLL. Method: immunoSEQ multiplex PCR; TCRdb's copy keeps in-frame clones and lacks some. The sample consists of 330,000 or so clones, around 66% of them appearing once. Sequenced material: PBMCs, taken after 36 months of ibrutinib treatment. These receptors all stem from a human donor with chronic lymphocytic leukemia.

The V call is TRBV29-1, the J call TRBJ2-1; 15 bases line up with TRBD2. The J segment lost 6 bases and the V segment lost 1 base, leaving 4 bases of the junction unmatched. CDR3 size: 16 residues. Germline V lookup: CDR1 SQVTM, CDR2 ANQGSEA. CDR3 in DNA: TGCAGCGTTGAAGTAATGGGACTAGCGGGGGGCAATGAGCAGTTCTTC. The encoded protein is CSVEVMGLAGGNEQFF.

There are a few counts of this clone. The V gene is TRBV4-3, the J gene TRBJ2-4; no definite D call. The CDR3 has 13 amino acids. V dropped 1 base and J dropped 8 bases, with 9 bases sitting between them. Germline loops: CDR1 LGHNA, CDR2 YSLEER. The CDR3: CASSQGTRDIQYF. The CDR3 coding sequence is TGCGCCAGCAGCCAAGGGACCCGGGACATTCAGTACTTC.

In this sample, this clone turned up a few times. The J gene is TRBJ1-4, the V gene TRBV5-5, with D tentatively TRBD1 (5 bases). Trimming left V 1 base short and J 7 bases short, with 14 bases between. CDR1 is SGHKS, CDR2 YYEKEE, per germline (reference sequence). This CDR3 is 15 amino acids long. The CDR3 DNA reads as TGTGCCAGCAGCTTGCTGGGGACCAAGGGTGAAAAACTGTTTTTT. Its translation: CASSLLGTKGEKLFF.

This chain links TRBV7-9 with TRBJ1-4; D uncertain. The CDR3 has 12 amino acids. Germline-derived CDR1 and CDR2 are SEHNR and FQNEAQ (reference sequence). V lost 2 bases and J lost 11, with 9 bases in between. CDR3 sequence: CASSLREGKLFF. The CDR3 DNA reads TGTGCCAGCAGCTTACGGGAAGGGAAACTGTTTTTT.

This clone was seen a few times. This chain links TRBV4-1 with TRBJ2-4, with 15 bases aligning to TRBD2. CDR1 and CDR2 (germline): MGHRA, YSYEKL. The CDR3 sequence is 19 residues long. After removal of 3 bases from V and 1 base from J, the junction contained 7 bases not matched to a gene. The chain's CDR3 is CASSQWTSGRGEAKNIQYF. The CDR3 DNA is TGCGCCAGCAGCCAGTGGACTAGCGGGAGGGGAGAGGCCAAAAACATTCAGTACTTC.

The V gene is TRBV5-1, the J gene TRBJ2-3; 9 nucleotides agree with TRBD2. After removal of 1 base from V and 6 bases from J, the junction contained 12 bases not matched to a gene. This CDR3 has 17 amino acids. Germline CDR1 reads SGHRS; CDR2 reads YFSETQ. The CDR3 loop reads CASSLRPHSGGWDTQYF. The CDR3 DNA follows: TGCGCCAGCAGCTTGCGCCCCCATAGCGGGGGTTGGGATACGCAGTATTTT.

V usage is TRBV5-1 and J usage is TRBJ2-7; TRBD2 matches 7 bases. Germline CDR1 SGHRS, CDR2 YFSETQ. J gave up 2 bases and V 0 bases, and 8 bases lay outside the gene matches. The CDR3 contains 16 residues. The CDR3 coding sequence is TGCGCCAGCAGCTTGGTTTGGGGGGGTTCCACCTACGAGCAGTACTTC. Protein sequence: CASSLVWGGSTYEQYF.